The rows below give T cell receptor beta chains drawn from one sample of a study of T cells after yellow fever vaccination. TCRdb processed the 5' RACE reads anew with MiXCR; each CDR3 protein has one entry. This sample has some 300,000 distinct CDR3 sequences, with 8.7% found just once. The starting material was CD4+ T cells sorted from PBMCs, obtained 5 days after the yellow fever booster vaccination. The receptors shown here come from a man aged 18 to 29 who received the YFV17D yellow fever vaccine. CDR3s leave out the opening cysteine and the closing phenylalanine or tryptophan. Fields, in order: V gene, J gene, clone size, CDR3 protein. The listing skips clone size in some rows; elsewhere it reads once, few, many or a size class.

V gene: TRBV7-3
J gene: TRBJ2-2
clone size: NA
CDR3 protein: ASSRGQSAYGELF

V gene: TRBV5-1
J gene: TRBJ2-6
clone size: few
CDR3 protein: ASSSTTVPSSGANVLT

V gene: TRBV5-1
J gene: TRBJ1-4
clone size: NA
CDR3 protein: ASSYTGAATNEKLF

V gene: TRBV5-1
J gene: TRBJ2-2
clone size: NA
CDR3 protein: ASSFAANTGELF

V gene: TRBV20-1
J gene: TRBJ1-3
clone size: NA
CDR3 protein: SASRQGNTIY

V gene: TRBV7-3
J gene: TRBJ1-1
clone size: NA
CDR3 protein: ASSFKEGTEAF

V gene: TRBV9
J gene: TRBJ2-4
clone size: NA
CDR3 protein: ASSVLGNAKNILY

V gene: TRBV15
J gene: TRBJ1-1
clone size: many
CDR3 protein: ATSRAIGNTEAF

V gene: TRBV10-3
J gene: TRBJ1-2
clone size: NA
CDR3 protein: AISGDRDSGGYT

V gene: TRBV7-6
J gene: TRBJ2-3
clone size: NA
CDR3 protein: ASSWLAGGTDTQY

V gene: TRBV6-2/TRBV6-3
J gene: TRBJ1-5
clone size: few
CDR3 protein: ASSFLQGASQPQH

V gene: TRBV5-1
J gene: TRBJ2-5
clone size: NA
CDR3 protein: ASSPWTSGRETQY

V gene: TRBV6-6
J gene: TRBJ1-2
clone size: NA
CDR3 protein: AVQGAAGYT

V gene: TRBV7-8
J gene: TRBJ2-1
clone size: NA
CDR3 protein: ASSFRLAGPRGQF

V gene: TRBV5-8
J gene: TRBJ1-2
clone size: NA
CDR3 protein: ASSSSGGYGYT

V gene: TRBV11-3
J gene: TRBJ2-5
clone size: few
CDR3 protein: ASSSSSGEETQY

V gene: TRBV19
J gene: TRBJ1-5
clone size: NA
CDR3 protein: ASSIWRAGPQH

V gene: TRBV19
J gene: TRBJ1-6
clone size: many
CDR3 protein: ASSRDRKNSPLH

V gene: TRBV4-3
J gene: TRBJ2-5
clone size: few
CDR3 protein: AASRRTGETQY

V gene: TRBV5-1
J gene: TRBJ2-3
clone size: NA
CDR3 protein: ASSLVGRTTDTQY

V gene: TRBV12-3/TRBV12-4
J gene: TRBJ2-5
clone size: NA
CDR3 protein: ASNTGQQETQY

V gene: TRBV19
J gene: TRBJ2-3
clone size: few
CDR3 protein: ASSMGMGTDTQY

V gene: TRBV25-1
J gene: TRBJ1-1
clone size: many
CDR3 protein: ASSEEARGGQAF

V gene: TRBV20-1
J gene: TRBJ2-1
clone size: NA
CDR3 protein: SARQGGREQF

V gene: TRBV4-2
J gene: TRBJ2-5
clone size: NA
CDR3 protein: ASSQESGNKETQY

V gene: TRBV27
J gene: TRBJ1-6
clone size: few
CDR3 protein: ASSFHRGSSPLH

V gene: TRBV15
J gene: TRBJ2-1
clone size: few
CDR3 protein: ATRGPSNEQF

V gene: TRBV7-2
J gene: TRBJ2-5
clone size: many
CDR3 protein: ASSFYRKEETQY

V gene: TRBV7-9
J gene: TRBJ2-6
clone size: NA
CDR3 protein: ASSLEGDSGANVLT

V gene: TRBV5-1
J gene: TRBJ1-1
clone size: NA
CDR3 protein: ASSLRPDTEAF

V gene: TRBV7-6
J gene: TRBJ1-3
clone size: NA
CDR3 protein: ASSLGDVYSGNTIY

V gene: TRBV7-2
J gene: TRBJ2-6
clone size: NA
CDR3 protein: ASSLDGSSGANVLT

V gene: TRBV5-1
J gene: TRBJ2-2
clone size: few
CDR3 protein: ASSMGARQGSTGELF

V gene: TRBV10-3
J gene: TRBJ1-5
clone size: few
CDR3 protein: AISAGGLAQPQH

V gene: TRBV3-1
J gene: TRBJ1-1
clone size: NA
CDR3 protein: ASSPTGTGVFPEAF

V gene: TRBV5-1
J gene: TRBJ2-3
clone size: few
CDR3 protein: ASSLGSGDTGTQY

V gene: TRBV20-1
J gene: TRBJ1-1
clone size: few
CDR3 protein: SATITGGLTEAF

V gene: TRBV5-4
J gene: TRBJ1-5
clone size: few
CDR3 protein: ASSRGTGDQPQH

V gene: TRBV6-6
J gene: TRBJ1-3
clone size: few
CDR3 protein: ASSPGQGMDGNTIY

V gene: TRBV20-1
J gene: TRBJ1-5
clone size: many
CDR3 protein: SAPGAQNQPQH

V gene: TRBV15
J gene: TRBJ2-3
clone size: many
CDR3 protein: ATSRDRVRTDTQY

V gene: TRBV4-2
J gene: TRBJ2-5
clone size: few
CDR3 protein: ASSPTGGPQETQY

V gene: TRBV2
J gene: TRBJ1-1
clone size: many
CDR3 protein: ASSSDRGAF

V gene: TRBV10-3
J gene: TRBJ1-3
clone size: many
CDR3 protein: AIKSSHSGNTIY

V gene: TRBV4-3
J gene: TRBJ1-6
clone size: NA
CDR3 protein: ASSQEAGRWASPLH

V gene: TRBV7-2
J gene: TRBJ2-1
clone size: few
CDR3 protein: ASSAWASSYNEQF

V gene: TRBV10-2
J gene: TRBJ2-6
clone size: few
CDR3 protein: ASSVVSGANVLT

V gene: TRBV6-5
J gene: TRBJ2-5
clone size: NA
CDR3 protein: ASWAAGRETQY

V gene: TRBV4-2
J gene: TRBJ1-5
clone size: many
CDR3 protein: ASSQDGAARQPQH

V gene: TRBV10-1
J gene: TRBJ2-2
clone size: few
CDR3 protein: ASREGTSTGELF

V gene: TRBV18
J gene: TRBJ1-1
clone size: few
CDR3 protein: ASSPTGAFGNTEAF

V gene: TRBV9
J gene: TRBJ2-1
clone size: many
CDR3 protein: ASSVEGDSYNEQF

V gene: TRBV5-1
J gene: TRBJ2-1
clone size: many
CDR3 protein: ASSPQGHSYNEQF

V gene: TRBV11-3
J gene: TRBJ2-4
clone size: NA
CDR3 protein: ASSLGGAGKNIQY